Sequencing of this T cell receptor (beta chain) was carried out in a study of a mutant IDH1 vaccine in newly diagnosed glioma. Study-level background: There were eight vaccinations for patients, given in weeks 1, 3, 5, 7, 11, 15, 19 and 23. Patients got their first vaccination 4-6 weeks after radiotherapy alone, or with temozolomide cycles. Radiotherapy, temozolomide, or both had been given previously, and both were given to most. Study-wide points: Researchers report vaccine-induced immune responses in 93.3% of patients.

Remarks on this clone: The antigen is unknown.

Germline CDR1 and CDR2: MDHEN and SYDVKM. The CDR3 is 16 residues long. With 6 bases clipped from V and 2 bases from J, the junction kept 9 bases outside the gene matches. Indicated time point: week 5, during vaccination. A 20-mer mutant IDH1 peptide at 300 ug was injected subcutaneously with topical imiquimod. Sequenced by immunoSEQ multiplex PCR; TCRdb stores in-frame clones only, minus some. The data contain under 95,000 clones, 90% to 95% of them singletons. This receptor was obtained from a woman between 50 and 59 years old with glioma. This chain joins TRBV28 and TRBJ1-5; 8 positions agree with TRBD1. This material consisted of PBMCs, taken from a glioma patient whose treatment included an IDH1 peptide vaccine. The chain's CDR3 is CASSLPGQGGNQPQHF. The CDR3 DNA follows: TGTGCCAGCAGCCTCCCCGGACAGGGTGGCAATCAGCCCCAGCATTTT.